This TCR beta chain was captured by sequencing in a study of post-analysis software for immune sequencing data (dated by TCRdb to about 2015). A note on the overall study: The recorded disease courses included relapsing-remitting, secondary progressive and progressive-relapsing multiple sclerosis, and some patients had no subtype annotation. A subset of samples was prepared in parallel using single-end sample barcoding, then pooled and co-amplified after Illumina adapter ligation. The multiple sclerosis patient repertoires were compared with some twelve previously published healthy control repertoires from donors aged 6 to 25 years. Study-wide conclusions, independent of this receptor: Significantly higher frequencies in patients than in controls were found for several TRBV segments, including TRBV5-6, TRBV5-1 and TRBV20-1. The control group was slightly older than the multiple sclerosis patient group. Multiple sclerosis patients had significantly lower normalized Chao1 diversity than controls, a result that suggests substantial peripheral T-cell clonal expansion. When samples were clustered directly using the F measure, samples prepared in the same batch co-clustered strongly, which prompted a batch-effect correction.

To demonstrate the VDJtools post-analysis software, TCR beta repertoires were profiled from the peripheral blood of roughly 12 young patients with multiple sclerosis. Multiple sclerosis patients were children and adolescents aged about 6 to 16 years. Including the terminal cysteine and phenylalanine, the CDR3 comprises 15 residues. Solely the CDR3 DNA is kept, with 45 bases framed from the first base. Based on the germline V gene, the CDR1 and CDR2 sequences are KGHSH and LQKENI. V is shortened by 3 bases, J by 3 bases, and the region joining them spans 15 bases. The library was produced with PCR. TCRdb names Illumina HiSeq 2500 as the instrument used. Unique molecular identifiers were incorporated into TCR beta cDNA libraries to reduce PCR and sequencing biases. Some 500,000 cDNA molecules were obtained for every 1 to 10 million input T cells, so each molecule roughly corresponded to one T cell. The patient libraries were prepared and sequenced with the same protocol used for the earlier healthy control dataset. Within a given batch, samples were prepared together, multiplexed and sequenced on the same HiSeq lane. Per the original workflow: Raw barcoded reads were processed with MIGEC, discarding single-read molecular identifier groups before consensus assembly and CDR3 extraction. VDJtools was used for post-analysis of the clonotype tables, and diversity was normalized by down-sampling every dataset to the size of the smallest sample. Repertoire overlap clustering matched CDR3 amino acid but not nucleotide sequences to correct batch-related cross-sample contamination. Using fastp trimming at Q25 and MiXCR clonotype assembly, TCRdb reanalyzed the public sequencing data and kept in-frame beta chains. Rows are unified per CDR3 protein, each entry keeping the most common DNA and genes. The V and J calls and clone size are TCRdb's, not the authors'. The sample table contains approximately 440,000 distinct CDR3 sequences; only one count was recorded for roughly 45% of them. The ten largest clones take up around an eighth of the sample.

In regard to this clonotype: Its antigen is not yet known. No much larger clone is present one base from it, and per-base qualities are unavailable.

The specimen was blood. This TCR came from a girl aged 5 to 17 with multiple sclerosis. The V and J segments used are TRBV18 and TRBJ2-7, with the D gene uncertain. The DNA reads as follows: TGTGCCAGCTCACCGACATCTGATCTGTTCTACGAGCAGTACTTC. It translates as CASSPTSDLFYEQYF.